This entry describes one TCR beta chain. Its antigen is not known. The data are from a study of beta chain features in type 1 diabetes. General study points: Moderately but significantly shorter TCRB CDR3s were found in Type 1 diabetes patients in all four CD4+ subsets.

Expressed TCRB transcripts were sequenced because the entire RNA isolate underwent reverse transcription. Clones were sequenced by immunoSEQ multiplex PCR, and TCRdb holds only the in-frame ones, with some missing. This repertoire shows 160,000 or so clones, around 9% found once; its top ten account for about 0.7%. Germline-derived CDR1 and CDR2 are MNHEY and SVGAGI. The CDR3 is 13 amino acids. The ends were cut back, 6 bases at V and 3 bases at J, with 12 bases in the middle. The sequenced sample consisted of central memory CD4+ T cells from blood. The sequence came from a woman aged 30 to 39 with type 1 diabetes. This chain connects TRBV6-5 to TRBJ2-7, with D possibly TRBD2 on 6 matching bases. CDR3 amino acids: CASRHMGGYEQYF. The CDR3 bases are TGTGCCAGCAGACATATGGGGGGCTACGAGCAGTACTTC.